In its sample, the clone carrying this T cell receptor beta chain was seen once. No antigen is known for it. Here immunoSEQ multiplex PCR was the method, and the copy in TCRdb shows in-frame clones only, minus some. This repertoire shows about 300,000 clones, 60% to 80% found once; its top ten account for roughly 6.7%. With cryopreserved PBMCs as the source, 2 to 2.5 micrograms of genomic DNA went to TCR beta libraries. This specimen comes from a study of cytotoxic CD8 clonotypes in ibrutinib-treated CLL. Study-level background: Treatment had run for a median about twelve months, range 6 to 36, when response samples were taken.

CDR3 length: 13 residues. The V and J ends lost 8 bases and 10 bases, in that order; junction bases with no gene match: 16. Germline loops: CDR1 SQVTM, CDR2 ANQGSEA. Whole-study findings and limits: Higher circulating CD8+ T-cell counts strongly accompanied higher baseline clonality, above age-matched healthy donors. Clonality climbed at ibrutinib response, then dropped toward baseline at progression.

The TCR was taken from a human donor with chronic lymphocytic leukemia. This specimen consisted of PBMCs, obtained after 36 months of ibrutinib treatment. The rearrangement uses TRBV29-1 and TRBJ1-1, with 7 bases matching TRBD1. CDR3 DNA: TGCAGCACCATGGATGGGACAGCCGGAATAGCTTTCTTT. This gives the protein CSTMDGTAGIAFF.